Shown below are 29 T cell receptor beta chains from a single sample sequenced in a study of blood T cells in healthy people across ages. Together with a sample-barcoded 5' primer, a J-beta primer mix was included in a second PCR lasting about 6 to 11 cycles. MiXCR was run by TCRdb on the 5' RACE reads, yielding one entry per CDR3 protein. Of 1.2 million to 1.5 million distinct CDR3 sequences in the sample, 42% were seen once. The sample consisted of blood. These receptors came from a woman younger than 35 in good health.

This clonotype was seen a few times. V usage is TRBV10-1 and J usage is TRBJ1-2; D unresolved. In germline, CDR1 is WNHNN, CDR2 SYGVQD (reference sequence). The CDR3 totals 13 residues. Trimming took 2 bases from V and 4 from J, leaving 8 bases between them. CDR3 nucleotides: TGCGCCAGCAGTGAGGGAACCACCTATGGCTACACCTTC. This sequence encodes CASSEGTTYGYTF.

Concerning this clonotype: One junction end disagrees with the germline gene, perhaps due to a read error. The rearrangement joins TRBV9 to TRBJ1-1; weak D call: TRBD1 (6 bases). The CDR3 runs to 15 residues. Germline assignment: CDR1 SGDLS and CDR2 YYNGEE. The CDR3 sequence: CASSQLQGGNTEPFF. CDR3 DNA: TGTGCCAGCAGCCAACTACAGGGAGGAAACACTGAACCTTTCTTT.

V gene TRBV12-3 or TRBV12-4 combines with J gene TRBJ1-2, with D tentatively TRBD1 (5 bases). The V gene lost 6 bases and the J gene lost 8 bases, with 19 bases spanning the gap. This CDR3 contains 14 residues. CDR3 sequence (DNA): TGTGCCAGCAGCCCCACCCCCGGGGCGCCCGGCTACACCTTC. It codes for CASSPTPGAPGYTF.

V gene TRBV20-1 combines with J gene TRBJ2-7; D unclear. This CDR3 region has 13 residues. Germline V gene lookup returns CDR1 DFQATT and CDR2 SNEGSKA (reference sequence). V dropped 0 bases and J dropped 2 bases, with 8 bases sitting between them. The chain's CDR3 is CSARESVAYEQYF. The DNA for the CDR3 is TGCAGTGCTAGAGAGTCCGTAGCCTACGAGCAGTACTTC.

The rearrangement uses TRBV24-1 and TRBJ1-2, with 10 bases identical to TRBD1. In germline, CDR1 is KGHDR, CDR2 SFDVKD. Unmatched junction bases numbered 12, after V lost 4 bases and J lost 5 bases. CDR3 size: 17 residues. This CDR3 reads CATSDPPSGTGEYGYTF. The CDR3 DNA reads TGTGCCACCAGTGACCCTCCCTCCGGGACAGGGGAATATGGCTACACCTTC.

This clonotype has only a few counts. The CDR3 sequence: CASSILGGARQFF. The DNA for the CDR3 is TGTGCCAGCAGTATCCTGGGGGGGGCAAGGCAGTTCTTC. The V call is TRBV5-6, the J call TRBJ2-1; a weak D match, TRBD2 (7 bases). V lost 5 bases, J lost 12 bases, and 18 bases lay in between. In germline, CDR1 is SGHDT, CDR2 YYEEEE. The CDR3 runs to 13 residues. Drawing the rest from reference TRBV5-6 and TRBJ2-1, the complete variable domain is DAGVTQSPTHLIKTRGQQVTLRCSPKSGHDTVSWYQQALGQGPQFIFQYYEEEERQRGNFPDRFSGHQFPNYSSELNVNALLLGDSALYLCASSILGGARQFFGPGTRLTVL.

This clonotype was seen a few times. The chain has TRBV27 and TRBJ2-5, with D unresolved. Germline CDR1 is MNHEY and CDR2 is SMNVEV (reference sequence). Deletions cut 5 bases from V and 0 bases from J, with 10 bases between. This CDR3 contains 14 residues. CDR3 region: CASSVIGDQETQYF. As DNA, the CDR3 is TGTGCCAGCAGTGTCATTGGGGACCAAGAGACCCAGTACTTC.

This clonotype appeared a few times. The V and J genes are TRBV7-2 and TRBJ2-2; a weak D match, TRBD2 (6 bases). Germline V gene lookup returns CDR1 SGHTA and CDR2 FQGNSA. The CDR3 covers 14 residues. Trimming took 0 bases from V and 6 from J, leaving 8 bases between them. CDR3 protein: CASSLAGGSGELFF. Here the CDR3 DNA reads TGTGCCAGCAGCTTAGCCGGGGGTTCCGGGGAGCTGTTTTTT.

This clonotype was seen a handful of times. The chain links TRBV6-1 to TRBJ2-1; D call uncertain. The J call may be incorrect, as the DNA end agrees better with TRBJ2-7. This CDR3 contains 16 residues. Germline assignment: CDR1 MNHNS and CDR2 SASEGT. Here the CDR3 reads CASSEMGAGSYNEQYF. Here the CDR3 DNA reads TGTGCCAGCAGTGAAATGGGCGCCGGTTCCTACAATGAGCAGTACTTC.

This chain connects TRBV10-3 to TRBJ2-3; 11 bases line up with TRBD2. CDR3 length: 16 amino acids. The V gene end was trimmed by 3 bases and the J gene end by 0 bases; junction bases not matched to a gene: 2. The V gene's germline CDR1 is ENHRY and CDR2 SYGVKD. As DNA, the CDR3 is TGTGCCATCAGTGAACGGACTAGCGGGAGCACAGATACGCAGTATTTT. Translation gives CAISERTSGSTDTQYF.

This clonotype was recorded a few times. V gene TRBV20-1 combines with J gene TRBJ1-2, with D hard to call. V shed 4 bases and J shed 4 bases, with 7 bases lying between them. Looked up from germline, CDR1 is DFQATT and CDR2 is SNEGSKA (reference sequence). The CDR3 is made up of 11 amino acids. Here the CDR3 DNA reads TGCAGTGCTACAGACACCTATGGCTACACCTTC. Residues: CSATDTYGYTF.

This sequence joins TRBV11-2 and TRBJ2-5; TRBD1 aligns across 7 bases. The junction had 10 bases not matched to a gene; V was cut back by 8 bases and J by 7 bases. The CDR3 length is 13 residues. In germline, CDR1 is SGHAT, CDR2 FQNNGV. The CDR3 nucleotides are TGTGCCAGCCACAGGGGCGTAAAAGGGACCCAGTACTTC. Encoded protein: CASHRGVKGTQYF.

On this clonotype itself: One end of the junction fails to match germline, which may point to a read error. The J gene is TRBJ2-1, the V gene TRBV5-1; a possible D gene is TRBD2 (6 bases). There are 12 residues in the CDR3. Germline lookup yields CDR1 SGHRS and CDR2 YFSETQ. CDR3 coding DNA: TGCGCCTGCAGCTCGGGGGAGTGTGGGCAGTTCTTC. This translates into CACSSGECGQFF. The full variable domain, completed using reference TRBV5-1 and TRBJ2-1, is KAGVTQTPRYLIKTRGQQVTLSCSPISGHRSVSWYQQTPGQGLQFLFEYFSETQRNKGNFPGRFSGRQFSNSRSEMNVSTLELGDSALYLCACSSGECGQFFGPGTRLTVL.

V gene TRBV20-1 combines with J gene TRBJ1-2, with D tentatively TRBD1 (5 bases). CDR1 is DFQATT and CDR2 is SNEGSKA in the germline V gene (reference sequence). V lost 2 bases to trimming and J lost 4 bases, with 29 bases between them. The CDR3 is 19 residues long. The CDR3 region has the DNA TGCAGTGCTAGATGGGGCCCTCCTACCCGGGCTAATGAAGGCTATGGCTACACCTTC. Translated, it gives CSARWGPPTRANEGYGYTF.

V usage is TRBV12-3 or TRBV12-4 and J usage is TRBJ1-1, with TRBD1 as a possible D gene (5 bases). The CDR3 spans 16 residues. The V and J ends lost 6 bases and 6 bases respectively, with 23 bases between them. Here the CDR3 DNA reads TGTGCCAGCAGCATCCGGGACCGAGGTCTATTGGCTGAAGCTTTCTTT. Protein product: CASSIRDRGLLAEAFF.

A few counts support this clonotype. This sequence joins TRBV7-6 and TRBJ1-6; 12 bases fit TRBD1. Looked up from germline, CDR1 is SGHVS and CDR2 is FNYEAQ. V shed 4 bases, J shed 6 bases, and the junction held 4 bases outside the gene matches. CDR3 size: 16 residues. CDR3 DNA sequence: TGTGCCAGCAGCTCGGGACAGGGGGCGCGTAATTCACCCCTCCACTTT. This encodes CASSSGQGARNSPLHF.

The chain employs TRBV30 and TRBJ2-1; D is ambiguous. The CDR3 runs to 13 residues. V shed 3 bases and J shed 6 bases, with 12 bases lying between them. In germline, CDR1 is GTSNPN, CDR2 SVGIG (reference sequence). CDR3 coding DNA: TGTGCCTGGAGGAACGGCTACTCCAATGAGCAGTTCTTC. It specifies CAWRNGYSNEQFF.

V is TRBV7-3 and J is TRBJ2-1; 11 nucleotides agree with TRBD2. Germline-derived CDR1 and CDR2 are SGHTA and FQGTGA. V lost 5 bases to trimming and J lost 10 bases; unmatched junction nucleotides: 7. The CDR3 is 14 amino acids. CDR3 in amino acids: CASSLSGGAPEQFF. The CDR3 DNA is TGTGCCAGCAGCCTTAGCGGGGGGGCCCCCGAGCAGTTCTTC.

V and J are TRBV7-6 and TRBJ1-6; TRBD1 matches at 7 bases. Per the germline V gene, CDR1 is SGHVS and CDR2 is FNYEAQ. This CDR3 is built from 14 residues. The trim removed 5 bases at V and 7 bases at J, leaving 5 bases unmatched. CDR3 sequence reads: CASSPRTGNSPLHF. CDR3 sequence (DNA): TGTGCCAGCAGCCCTCGGACAGGCAATTCACCCCTCCACTTT.

The chain recombines TRBV19 with TRBJ2-1; 8 positions agree with TRBD2. Germline V lookup: CDR1 LNHDA, CDR2 SQIVND (reference sequence). Germline trimming cut 6 bases from V and 6 bases from J; bases unmatched to any gene: 4. This CDR3 contains 13 residues. The CDR3, as DNA: TGTGCCAGTAGCAACCTAGCGGGCAATGAGCAGTTCTTC. Translation gives CASSNLAGNEQFF.

The rearrangement uses TRBV29-1 and TRBJ2-1, with 8 bases fitting TRBD2. The CDR3 runs to 15 residues. The germline gives CDR1 SQVTM, CDR2 ANQGSEA. The V segment lost 1 base and the J segment 7 bases; nucleotides outside the gene matches: 9. The CDR3, as DNA: TGCAGCGTTGAAGGACTAGCGTTTCCGGGGAATGAGCAGTTCTTC. It specifies CSVEGLAFPGNEQFF.

Here the CDR3 DNA reads TGTGCCAGCAGCCACTTGCCAGCGTCCTACAATGAGCAGTTCTTC. Its protein is CASSHLPASYNEQFF. The J gene is TRBJ2-1, the V gene TRBV4-2, with no clear D. V lost 3 bases, J lost 1 base, and 10 bases lay in between. The CDR3 is 15 residues long. CDR1 is LGHNA and CDR2 is YNFKEQ in the germline V gene.

The chain joins TRBV5-1 to TRBJ1-4, with 7 bases aligning to TRBD1. V was clipped by 2 bases and J by 5 bases; unmatched bases: 3. The CDR3 is 14 amino acids. CDR1 SGHRS and CDR2 YFSETQ come from the germline V gene. CDR3 residues: CASSFRGQNEKLFF. As DNA, the CDR3 is TGCGCCAGCAGCTTCAGGGGACAGAATGAAAAACTGTTTTTT.

The rearrangement links TRBV12-3 or TRBV12-4 to TRBJ1-4, with TRBD1 as a possible D gene (5 bases). Trimming stripped 6 bases from V and 1 base from J, with 18 bases between. The CDR3 contains 17 residues. CDR3 loop: CASSFTADIRTNEKLFF. CDR3 sequence (DNA): TGTGCCAGCAGCTTTACCGCGGACATACGAACTAATGAAAAACTGTTTTTT.

This clonotype came up many times. This chain uses TRBV4-1 with TRBJ1-4, with D maybe TRBD1 (5 bases). Per germline, CDR1 MGHRA and CDR2 YSYEKL. The CDR3 spans 18 residues. The V end was cut by 0 bases, the J end by 0 bases, with 14 bases between. The CDR3 DNA reads TGCGCCAGCAGCCAAGACCGGGGGAGGGTCTCAACTAATGAAAAACTGTTTTTT. Protein sequence: CASSQDRGRVSTNEKLFF.

The chain employs TRBV7-3 and TRBJ1-2; 9 nucleotides line up with TRBD1. Germline CDR1 is SGHTA and CDR2 is FQGTGA. This CDR3 contains 17 residues. Losses at the gene ends were 1 base for V and 7 bases for J; bases not matched to a gene: 13. The DNA for the CDR3 is TGTGCCAGCAGCTTAAATCAGGAGGTCGGGACAGGGTCTGGCTACACCTTC. Translation: CASSLNQEVGTGSGYTF.

This clonotype was counted ten times or more. The chain is built from TRBV25-1 and TRBJ1-1, with unresolved D. The germline V gene encodes CDR1 MGHDK and CDR2 SYGVNS. CDR3 size: 12 residues. V was pared by 3 bases and J by 3 bases, with 5 bases between. The CDR3 sequence is CASSDWDTEAFF. Here the CDR3 DNA reads TGTGCCAGCAGTGATTGGGACACTGAAGCTTTCTTT.

V gene TRBV7-9 combines with J gene TRBJ2-7; D is unclear. Per the germline V gene, CDR1 is SEHNR and CDR2 is FQNEAQ (reference sequence). The CDR3 sequence is 12 residues long. V shed 5 bases and J shed 6 bases, with 11 bases lying between them. DNA of the CDR3: TGTGCCAGCAGCCAGCTCCTCGGCGAGCAGTACTTC. Protein: CASSQLLGEQYF.

The rearrangement links TRBV27 to TRBJ1-2; D is possibly TRBD1 (5 bases). CDR3 length: 13 residues. V lost 3 bases and J lost 8, with 13 bases in between. Germline values: CDR1 MNHEY, CDR2 SMNVEV (reference sequence). The DNA for the CDR3 is TGTGCCAGCAGTTTGGCGGGGAGGGGCGGCTACACCTTC. This sequence encodes CASSLAGRGGYTF.